The present entry profiles one T cell receptor beta chain with its context. Its antigen is unknown. TCRdb itself ran the reads through MiXCR, one entry per CDR3 protein. Of more than 400,000 distinct CDR3 sequences listed, 26% are singletons. The CDR3 has 12 residues. V was pared by 5 bases and J by 10 bases, with 6 bases of the junction left unmatched. This sample is part of a study of T cell repertoires in cytomegalovirus infection. Study context: Public TCR beta signatures were indicative of both CMV infection and a matching HLA type.

Whole-study results and caveats: What dominated the ex vivo response were HLA-C-restricted CMV-specific TCR beta clonotypes. Of the TCR beta families, the public ones yielded a cumulative frequency that identified carriers of CMV plus the relevant HLA.

This clonotype originated in a human donor in good health (CMV status not recorded). Some clones in this sample may be carry-over from other donors' samples. The chain carries TRBV12-3 or TRBV12-4 and TRBJ2-3; 7 bases map to TRBD1. Sequences were obtained from PBMCs. The CDR3 DNA sequence: TGTGCCAGCAGTGGTGAGGGGGCGGCGCAGTATTTT. It is translated as CASSGEGAAQYF.